This T cell receptor beta chain emerged from a study of blood T cell repertoires in COVID-19. As for the study in general: Acute-phase and convalescent COVID-19 samples originated in the United States, Italy and Spain. T cells, B-cell-depleted T cells, or PBMCs supplied cDNA or gDNA.

J gave up 1 base and V 4 bases, and 1 base lay outside the gene matches. There are 14 residues in the CDR3. Germline V gives CDR1 SGHNT, CDR2 YENEEA. Profiling relied on immunoSEQ multiplex PCR, and the TCRdb table lists in-frame clones only, not all of them. The data contain 150,000 to 200,000 clones, approximately 90% of them singletons. Input material: peripheral blood. This chain connects TRBV11-3 to TRBJ1-3; 7 positions match TRBD1. This TCR was recovered from a young man who had recovered from COVID-19. CDR3 residues: CASSSTGSGNTIYF. CDR3 DNA sequence: TGTGCCAGCAGCTCGACAGGGTCTGGAAACACCATATATTTT. Full variable domain (missing parts from reference TRBV11-3 and TRBJ1-3): EAGVVQSPRYKIIEKKQPVAFWCNPISGHNTLYWYLQNLGQGPELLIRYENEEAVDDSQLPKDRFSAERLKGVDSTLKIQPAELGDSAVYLCASSSTGSGNTIYFGEGSWLTVV.